This entry lists 15 T cell receptor beta chains sequenced from one sample in a study of OX40 agonist ivuxolimab in advanced cancers. Measured with immunoSEQ multiplex PCR; TCRdb has only the in-frame clones, and not every one. Here the sample spans some 45,000 clones, roughly four fifths being singletons. Sequences were derived from CD4+ or CD8+ T cells sorted from blood, sampled in a trial of the OX40 agonist ivuxolimab. The source of these receptors is an adult with an advanced solid tumor such as melanoma, head and neck, liver or kidney cancer.

A few counts support this clone. The J gene is TRBJ2-7, the V gene TRBV5-5, with D possibly TRBD2 on 7 matching bases. This CDR3 comprises 17 residues. Trimming pared 0 bases from V and 1 base from J, leaving 17 bases between. Germline lookup yields CDR1 SGHKS and CDR2 YYEKEE (reference sequence). The CDR3 region has the DNA TGTGCCAGCAGCTTGGACAGGGAGGGTTCAAGATCCTACGAGCAGTACTTC. Its protein is CASSLDREGSRSYEQYF. The variable domain in full, completed from reference TRBV5-5 and TRBJ2-7, reads DAGVTQSPTHLIKTRGQQVTLRCSPISGHKSVSWYQQVLGQGPQFIFQYYEKEERGRGNFPDRFSARQFPNYSSELNVNALLLGDSALYLCASSLDREGSRSYEQYFGPGTRLTVT.

This clone occurred once. Here the CDR3 reads CASSIGGDTEAFF. The CDR3 DNA reads TGTGCCAGCAGCATAGGGGGGGACACTGAAGCTTTCTTT. The chain has TRBV5-6 and TRBJ1-1; D might be TRBD1 (6 bases). Trimming stripped 4 bases from V and 3 bases from J, with 10 bases between. From germline, CDR1 is SGHDT and CDR2 YYEEEE. CDR3 size: 13 residues. Full variable domain (missing parts from reference TRBV5-6 and TRBJ1-1): DAGVTQSPTHLIKTRGQQVTLRCSPKSGHDTVSWYQQALGQGPQFIFQYYEEEERQRGNFPDRFSGHQFPNYSSELNVNALLLGDSALYLCASSIGGDTEAFFGQGTRLTVV.

The V gene is TRBV7-8, the J gene TRBJ2-7; D is ambiguous. The CDR3 sequence is 12 residues long. Germline CDR1 SGHVS, CDR2 FQNEAQ. Trimming took off 2 bases at V and 5 bases at J, with 7 bases between the two ends. The CDR3 nucleotides are TGTGCCAGCAGCTTACCGGAGAACGAGCAGTACTTC. It encodes CASSLPENEQYF.

This clone has only a few counts. The genes are TRBV11-2 and TRBJ2-7; no clear D. Trimming cost V 0 bases and J 3 bases, with 12 bases left between them. This CDR3 spans 15 amino acids. CDR1 is SGHAT, CDR2 FQNNGV, per germline. CDR3 region: CASSLEAEVLYEQYF. CDR3 nucleotides: TGTGCCAGCAGCTTAGAGGCAGAGGTGCTCTACGAGCAGTACTTC.

The V gene is TRBV2, the J gene TRBJ2-3; the D is unclear. The germline V gene has CDR1 SNHLY and CDR2 FYNNEI. The CDR3 contains 11 residues. V was shortened by 9 bases and J by 6 bases, with 10 bases between the two germline ends. CDR3 DNA sequence: TGTGCCAGTAACCAGGCGGATACGCAGTATTTT. Translating gives CASNQADTQYF.

The chain carries TRBV7-6 and TRBJ1-1, with D tentatively TRBD1 (6 bases). The germline CDR1 and CDR2 sequences are SGHVS and FNYEAQ. V lost 5 bases and J 0 bases, leaving 19 bases between the germline ends. This CDR3 has 17 residues. The CDR3, as DNA: TGTGCCAGCAGCCCCCGTAGGGGCAGGGGAGTGAACACTGAAGCTTTCTTT. It encodes CASSPRRGRGVNTEAFF.

This clone was counted between two and nine times. The chain carries TRBV4-1 and TRBJ2-1; 11 bases are a match to TRBD2. The germline V gene encodes CDR1 MGHRA and CDR2 YSYEKL. The V segment lost 2 bases and the J segment 6 bases; nucleotides outside the gene matches: 6. The CDR3 length is 16 residues. Here the CDR3 DNA reads TGCGCCAGCAGCCAACAACCGGGACTAGCGGTCAATGAGCAGTTCTTC. It codes for CASSQQPGLAVNEQFF.

CDR3 bases: TGTGCCACCAGCCCTTCGGGTGTGGGCTATGGCTACACCTTC. It codes for CATSPSGVGYGYTF. V usage is TRBV15 and J usage is TRBJ1-2; no definite D call. This CDR3 contains 14 residues. V was cut by 5 bases and J by 4 bases, with 14 bases left in between. Per the germline V gene, CDR1 is LNHNV and CDR2 is YYDKDF (reference sequence).

The gene calls are TRBV27 and TRBJ2-2; D is unclear. The V end lost 2 bases, the J end lost 0 bases, and 4 bases lay between the germline ends. Germline V CDR1 and CDR2: MNHEY, SMNVEV (reference sequence). CDR3 length: 14 residues. The CDR3 DNA reads TGTGCCAGCAGTTTAGGCTCGAACACCGGGGAGCTGTTTTTT. This sequence encodes CASSLGSNTGELFF.

This clone occurred a few times. The chain joins TRBV18 to TRBJ1-1, with D possibly being TRBD1 (5 bases). Germline V gene lookup returns CDR1 KGHSH and CDR2 LQKENI. V dropped 3 bases and J dropped 0 bases, with 11 bases sitting between them. This CDR3 spans 15 amino acids. The CDR3 nucleotides read TGTGCCAGCTCACCTTCCCAGGGTGTGAACACTGAAGCTTTCTTT. It is translated as CASSPSQGVNTEAFF.

This chain connects TRBV5-6 to TRBJ1-1; D gene unclear. There are 14 residues in the CDR3. The ends were cut back, 1 base at V and 4 bases at J, with 11 bases in the middle. Per the germline V gene, CDR1 is SGHDT and CDR2 is YYEEEE. This CDR3 is CASSLIDRPTEAFF. DNA of the CDR3: TGTGCCAGCAGCTTGATTGACCGACCCACTGAAGCTTTCTTT.

The chain is built from TRBV19 and TRBJ2-7, with D possibly being TRBD1 or TRBD2 (6 bases each). Germline CDR1 and CDR2: LNHDA and SQIVND (reference sequence). This CDR3 has 15 amino acids. Between the trimmed V and J ends, which lost 2 bases and 6 bases, there was a span of 17 bases. In DNA form, the CDR3 reads TGTGCCAGTAGTATACCGGGGGCCTCTGGGAGCGAGCAGTACTTC. Translating gives CASSIPGASGSEQYF.

The chain employs TRBV9 and TRBJ2-3; 9 nucleotides align to TRBD2. Losses at the gene ends were 3 bases for V and 2 bases for J; bases not matched to a gene: 7. In germline, CDR1 is SGDLS, CDR2 YYNGEE. This CDR3 comprises 16 residues. CDR3 loop: CASSARAGGNTDTQYF. The CDR3 DNA is TGTGCCAGCAGCGCTCGAGCGGGGGGCAACACAGATACGCAGTATTTT.

The rearrangement uses TRBV4-1 and TRBJ2-5; 12 positions match TRBD2. The J call is doubtful: the DNA matches TRBJ2-7 better. CDR3 length: 15 residues. Per germline, CDR1 MGHRA and CDR2 YSYEKL. The CDR3 region has the DNA TGCGCCAGCAGCACCCGACTAGCGGGAGTATACGAGCAGTACTTC. Its protein is CASSTRLAGVYEQYF.

This clone was seen only a few times. The chain combines TRBV7-9 with TRBJ1-4, with TRBD1 matching over 8 bases. Germline CDR1 and CDR2: SEHNR and FQNEAQ (reference sequence). The CDR3 contains 17 residues. J was trimmed by 0 bases and V by 1 base; bases with no gene match: 4. The CDR3 sequence is CASSLGDRSATNEKLFF. The CDR3 bases are TGTGCCAGCAGCTTAGGGGACAGGTCAGCAACTAATGAAAAACTGTTTTTT.